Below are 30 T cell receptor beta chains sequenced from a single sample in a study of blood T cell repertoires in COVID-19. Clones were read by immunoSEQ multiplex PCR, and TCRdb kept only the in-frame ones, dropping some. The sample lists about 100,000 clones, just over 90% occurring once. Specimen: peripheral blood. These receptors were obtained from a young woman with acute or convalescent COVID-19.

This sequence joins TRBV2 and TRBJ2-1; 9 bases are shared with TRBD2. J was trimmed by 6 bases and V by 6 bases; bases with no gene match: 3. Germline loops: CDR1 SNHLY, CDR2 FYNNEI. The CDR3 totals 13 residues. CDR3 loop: CASRRGGGNEQFF. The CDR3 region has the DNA TGTGCCAGCAGGCGGGGGGGCGGCAATGAGCAGTTCTTC.

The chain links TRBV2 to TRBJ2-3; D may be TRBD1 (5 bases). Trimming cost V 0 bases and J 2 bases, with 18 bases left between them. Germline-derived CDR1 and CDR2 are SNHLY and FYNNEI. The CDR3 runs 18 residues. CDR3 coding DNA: TGTGCCAGCAGTGAAGCGCGATTCGTAGACAGACACACAGATACGCAGTATTTT. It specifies CASSEARFVDRHTDTQYF.

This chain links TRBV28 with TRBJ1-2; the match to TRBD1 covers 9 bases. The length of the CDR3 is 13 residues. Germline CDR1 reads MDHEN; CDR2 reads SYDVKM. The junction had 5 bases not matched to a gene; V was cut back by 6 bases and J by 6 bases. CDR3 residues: CASRRTGANGYTF. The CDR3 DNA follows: TGTGCCAGCAGACGGACAGGGGCAAATGGCTACACCTTC.

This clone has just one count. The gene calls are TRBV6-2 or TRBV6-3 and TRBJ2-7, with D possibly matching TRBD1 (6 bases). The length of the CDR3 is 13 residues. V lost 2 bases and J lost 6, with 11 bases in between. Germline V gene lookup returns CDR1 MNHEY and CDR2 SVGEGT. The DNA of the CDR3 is TGTGCCAGCAGTTACGGCAGGGGTTCCGAGCAGTACTTC. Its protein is CASSYGRGSEQYF.

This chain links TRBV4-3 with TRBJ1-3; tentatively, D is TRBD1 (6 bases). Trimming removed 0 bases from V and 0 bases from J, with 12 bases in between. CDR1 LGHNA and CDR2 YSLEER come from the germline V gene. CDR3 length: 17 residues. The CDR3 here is CASSQEGAGYSGNTIYF. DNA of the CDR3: TGCGCCAGCAGCCAAGAGGGGGCAGGGTACTCTGGAAACACCATATATTTT.

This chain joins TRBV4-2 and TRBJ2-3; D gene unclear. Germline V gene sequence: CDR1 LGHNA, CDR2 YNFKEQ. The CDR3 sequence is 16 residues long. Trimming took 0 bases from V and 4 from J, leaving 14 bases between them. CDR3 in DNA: TGTGCCAGCAGCCAAGATATTGGCGGTCGCGCAGATACGCAGTATTTT. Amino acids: CASSQDIGGRADTQYF.

The DNA of the CDR3 is TGTGCCATCTGGGACAGGGAGGGTGGCTACACCTTC. Protein: CAIWDREGGYTF. The V gene is TRBV10-3, the J gene TRBJ1-2, with 9 bases matching TRBD1. The V gene end was trimmed by 8 bases and the J gene end by 7 bases; junction bases not matched to a gene: 5. The CDR3 has 12 amino acids. Per germline, CDR1 ENHRY and CDR2 SYGVKD.

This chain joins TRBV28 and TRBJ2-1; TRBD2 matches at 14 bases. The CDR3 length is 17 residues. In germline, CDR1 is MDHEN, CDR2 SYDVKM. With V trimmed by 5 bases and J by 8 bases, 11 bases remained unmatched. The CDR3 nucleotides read TGTGCCAGCAGTCTCGAGTCCGGGACTAGCGGGAGATATGAGCAGTTCTTC. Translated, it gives CASSLESGTSGRYEQFF.

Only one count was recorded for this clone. The DNA of the CDR3 is TGTGCCAGCAGCTTAGAAGAGGACGTGGGGGCGCGGAAAGTCCACTATGGCTACACCTTC. Translation gives CASSLEEDVGARKVHYGYTF. The chain combines TRBV11-3 with TRBJ1-2, with D perhaps matching TRBD1 (6 bases). CDR1 and CDR2 from the germline V gene are SGHNT and YENEEA. CDR3 length: 20 residues. Between the trimmed V and J ends, which lost 0 bases and 3 bases, there was a span of 26 bases.

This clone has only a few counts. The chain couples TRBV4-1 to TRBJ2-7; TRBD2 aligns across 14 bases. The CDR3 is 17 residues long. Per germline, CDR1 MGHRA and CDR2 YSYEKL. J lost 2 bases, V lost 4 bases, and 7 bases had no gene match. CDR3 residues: CASSPGLAGVKPYEQYF. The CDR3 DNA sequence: TGCGCCAGCAGCCCGGGACTAGCGGGGGTAAAGCCCTACGAGCAGTACTTC.

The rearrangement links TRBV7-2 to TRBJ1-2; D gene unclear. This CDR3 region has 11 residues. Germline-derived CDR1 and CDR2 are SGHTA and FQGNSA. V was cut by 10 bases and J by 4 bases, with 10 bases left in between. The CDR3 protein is CATPGSYGYTF. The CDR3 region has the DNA TGTGCCACCCCGGGAAGCTATGGCTACACCTTC.

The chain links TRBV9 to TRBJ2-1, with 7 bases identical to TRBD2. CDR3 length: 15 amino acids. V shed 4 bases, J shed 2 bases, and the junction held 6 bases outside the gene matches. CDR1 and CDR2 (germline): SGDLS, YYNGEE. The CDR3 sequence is CASSPPLAAYNEQFF. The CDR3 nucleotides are TGTGCCAGCAGCCCTCCCCTAGCGGCCTACAATGAGCAGTTCTTC.

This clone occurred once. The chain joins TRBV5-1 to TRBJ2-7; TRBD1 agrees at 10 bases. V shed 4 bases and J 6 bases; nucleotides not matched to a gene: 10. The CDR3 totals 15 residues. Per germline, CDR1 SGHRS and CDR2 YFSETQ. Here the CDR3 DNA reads TGCGCCAGCAGCCCGGCCGGGACAGGGGTACCCGAGCAGTACTTC. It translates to CASSPAGTGVPEQYF.

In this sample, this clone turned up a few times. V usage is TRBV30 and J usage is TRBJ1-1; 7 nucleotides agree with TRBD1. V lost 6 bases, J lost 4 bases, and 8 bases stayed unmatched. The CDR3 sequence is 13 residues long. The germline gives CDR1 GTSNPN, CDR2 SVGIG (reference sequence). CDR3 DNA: TGTGCCTGTGACAGGGCCAGGGGCACTGAAGCTTTCTTT. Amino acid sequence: CACDRARGTEAFF.

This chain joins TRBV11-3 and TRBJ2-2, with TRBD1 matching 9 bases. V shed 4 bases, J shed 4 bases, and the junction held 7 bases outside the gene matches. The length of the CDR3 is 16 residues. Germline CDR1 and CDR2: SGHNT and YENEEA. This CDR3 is CASSSTGTGSTGELFF. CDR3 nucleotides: TGTGCCAGCAGCTCGACCGGGACAGGGTCCACCGGGGAGCTGTTTTTT.

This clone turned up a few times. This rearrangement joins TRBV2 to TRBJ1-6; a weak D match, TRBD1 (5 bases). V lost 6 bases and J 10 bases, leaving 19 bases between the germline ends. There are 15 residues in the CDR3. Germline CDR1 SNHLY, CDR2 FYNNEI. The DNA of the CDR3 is TGTGCCAGCAGGCCCGGGGGAGGTTCTGGGTCACCCCTCCACTTT. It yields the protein CASRPGGGSGSPLHF.

The CDR3 bases are TGTGCCAGCCACCCCGGGAGGGCAGGCACCGGGGAGCTGTTTTTT. It codes for CASHPGRAGTGELFF. This sequence joins TRBV27 and TRBJ2-2, with 8 positions matching TRBD2. Germline loops: CDR1 MNHEY, CDR2 SMNVEV (reference sequence). CDR3 length equals 15 residues. V was clipped by 8 bases and J by 4 bases; unmatched bases: 9.

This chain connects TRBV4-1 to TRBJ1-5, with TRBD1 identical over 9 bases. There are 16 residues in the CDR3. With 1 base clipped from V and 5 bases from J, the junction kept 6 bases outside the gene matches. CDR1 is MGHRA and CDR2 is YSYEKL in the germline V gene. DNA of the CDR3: TGCGCCAGCAGCCAAGGGGGACAGGGTGCCTATCAGCCCCAGCATTTT. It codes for CASSQGGQGAYQPQHF.

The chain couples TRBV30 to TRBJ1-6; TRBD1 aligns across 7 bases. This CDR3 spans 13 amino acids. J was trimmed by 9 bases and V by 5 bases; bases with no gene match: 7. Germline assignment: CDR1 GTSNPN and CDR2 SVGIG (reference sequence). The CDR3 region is CAWSDRVSSPLHF. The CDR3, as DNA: TGTGCCTGGTCAGACAGGGTGAGTTCACCCCTCCACTTT.

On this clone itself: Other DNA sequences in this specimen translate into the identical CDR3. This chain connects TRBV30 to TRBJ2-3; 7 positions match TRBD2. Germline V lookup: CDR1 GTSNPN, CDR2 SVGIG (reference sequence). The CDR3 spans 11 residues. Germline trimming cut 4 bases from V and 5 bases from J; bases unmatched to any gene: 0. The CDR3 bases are TGTGCCTGGATAGCGGGAGATACGCAGTATTTT. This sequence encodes CAWIAGDTQYF.

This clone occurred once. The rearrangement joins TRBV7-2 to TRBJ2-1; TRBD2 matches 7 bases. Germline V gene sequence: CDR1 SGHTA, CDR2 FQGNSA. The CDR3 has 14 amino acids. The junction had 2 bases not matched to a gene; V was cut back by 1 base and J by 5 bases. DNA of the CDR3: TGTGCCAGCAGCTTAGTTGCGGGGGACAATGAGCAGTTCTTC. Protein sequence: CASSLVAGDNEQFF. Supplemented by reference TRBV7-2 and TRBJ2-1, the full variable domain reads GAGVSQSPSNKVTEKGKDVELRCDPISGHTALYWYRQSLGQGLEFLIYFQGNSAPDKSGLPSDRFSAERTGGSVSTLTIQRTQQEDSAVYLCASSLVAGDNEQFFGPGTRLTVL.

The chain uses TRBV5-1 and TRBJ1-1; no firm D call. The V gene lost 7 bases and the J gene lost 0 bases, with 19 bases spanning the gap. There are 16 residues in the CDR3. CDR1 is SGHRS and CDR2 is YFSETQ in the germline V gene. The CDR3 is CASRRTPSSMNTEAFF. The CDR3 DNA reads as TGCGCCAGCCGTCGAACCCCGTCATCTATGAACACTGAAGCTTTCTTT. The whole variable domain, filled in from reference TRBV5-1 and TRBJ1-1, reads KAGVTQTPRYLIKTRGQQVTLSCSPISGHRSVSWYQQTPGQGLQFLFEYFSETQRNKGNFPGRFSGRQFSNSRSEMNVSTLELGDSALYLCASRRTPSSMNTEAFFGQGTRLTVV.

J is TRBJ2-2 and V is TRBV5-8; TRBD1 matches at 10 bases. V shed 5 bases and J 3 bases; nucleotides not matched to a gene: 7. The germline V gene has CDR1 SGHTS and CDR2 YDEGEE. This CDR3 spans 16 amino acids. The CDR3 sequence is CASRRKDRGDTGELFF. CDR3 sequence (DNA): TGTGCCAGCAGACGCAAGGACAGGGGGGACACCGGGGAGCTGTTTTTT.

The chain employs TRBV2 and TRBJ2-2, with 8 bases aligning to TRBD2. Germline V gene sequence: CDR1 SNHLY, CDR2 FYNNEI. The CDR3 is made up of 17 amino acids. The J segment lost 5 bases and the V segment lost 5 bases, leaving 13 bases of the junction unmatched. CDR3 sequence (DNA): TGTGCCAGCAGTCCCTTGGGGGCGGGGGGCTTAACCGGGGAGCTGTTTTTT. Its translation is CASSPLGAGGLTGELFF.

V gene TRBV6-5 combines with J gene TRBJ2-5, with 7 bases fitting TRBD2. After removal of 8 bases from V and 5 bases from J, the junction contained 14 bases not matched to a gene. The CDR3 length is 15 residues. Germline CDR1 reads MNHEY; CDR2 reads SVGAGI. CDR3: CASPPVGWGGETQYF. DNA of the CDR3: TGTGCCAGCCCCCCCGTCGGGTGGGGAGGGGAGACCCAGTACTTC.

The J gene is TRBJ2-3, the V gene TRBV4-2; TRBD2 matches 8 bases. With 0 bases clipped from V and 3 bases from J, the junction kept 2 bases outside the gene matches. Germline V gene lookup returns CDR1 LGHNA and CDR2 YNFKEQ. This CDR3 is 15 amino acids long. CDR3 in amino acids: CASSQDPGGTDTQYF. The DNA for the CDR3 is TGTGCCAGCAGCCAAGATCCGGGGGGGACAGATACGCAGTATTTT.

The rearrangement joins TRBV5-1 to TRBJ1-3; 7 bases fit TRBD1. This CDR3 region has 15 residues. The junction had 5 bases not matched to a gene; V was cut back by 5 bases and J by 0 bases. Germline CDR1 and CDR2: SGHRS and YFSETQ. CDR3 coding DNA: TGCGCCAGCAGAAGGGACAGCAACTCTGGAAACACCATATATTTT. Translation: CASRRDSNSGNTIYF.

The CDR3 reads CAISETGVGDTEAFF. The CDR3 DNA follows: TGTGCCATCAGTGAAACAGGGGTTGGGGACACTGAAGCTTTCTTT. The chain has TRBV10-3 and TRBJ1-1, with 7 bases fitting TRBD1. Trimming at V came to 3 bases and at J to 3 bases, leaving 7 bases not matched to a gene. The CDR3 is 15 amino acids. Germline loops: CDR1 ENHRY, CDR2 SYGVKD.

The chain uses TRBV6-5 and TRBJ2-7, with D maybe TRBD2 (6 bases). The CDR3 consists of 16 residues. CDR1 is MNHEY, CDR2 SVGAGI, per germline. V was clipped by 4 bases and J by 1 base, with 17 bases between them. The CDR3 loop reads CASSSSGRGRSYEQYF. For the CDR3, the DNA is TGTGCCAGCAGTTCCAGCGGACGAGGGAGGTCCTACGAGCAGTACTTC.

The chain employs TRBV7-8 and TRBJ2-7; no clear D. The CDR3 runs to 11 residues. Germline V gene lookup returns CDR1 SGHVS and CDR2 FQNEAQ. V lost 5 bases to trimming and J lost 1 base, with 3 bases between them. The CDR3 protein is CASSLSYEQYF. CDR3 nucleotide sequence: TGTGCCAGCAGCCTATCCTACGAGCAGTACTTC.